These 12 T cell receptor beta chains were sequenced from one sample in a study of cytomegalovirus exposure and HLA in healthy donors. Amplification used 60 Vbeta primers and 13 Jbeta primers. Repertoires were generated with immunoSEQ multiplex PCR, while TCRdb's copy carries only in-frame clones and drops some. This table has more than 150,000 clones, about four fifths appearing once. Sequencing used PBMCs. These receptors were taken from a boy aged 10-17 years in good health and CMV-seronegative.

The V gene is TRBV2, the J gene TRBJ2-5; 11 bases match TRBD2. Germline V lookup: CDR1 SNHLY, CDR2 FYNNEI. CDR3 length: 19 amino acids. The V segment lost 5 bases and the J segment 0 bases; nucleotides outside the gene matches: 14. CDR3 region: CASSPPGVSGGGDQETQYF. The CDR3 DNA follows: TGTGCCAGCAGTCCCCCGGGGGTTAGCGGGGGGGGCGACCAAGAGACCCAGTACTTC.

V and J are TRBV5-1 and TRBJ1-6; 7 nucleotides align to TRBD1. With 7 bases clipped from V and 7 bases from J, the junction kept 8 bases outside the gene matches. CDR1 and CDR2 (germline): SGHRS, YFSETQ. CDR3 length equals 14 residues. The CDR3 region has the DNA TGCGCCAGCGGGCTCCGGGACAGAAATTCACCCCTCCACTTT. This translates into CASGLRDRNSPLHF.

The V and J genes are TRBV14 and TRBJ2-5, with a tentative D call TRBD1 (6 bases). V was shortened by 7 bases and J by 5 bases, with 17 bases between the two germline ends. This CDR3 has 14 amino acids. The germline CDR1 and CDR2 sequences are SGHDN and FVKESK. The CDR3 here is CASNPSPGAETQYF. The CDR3 DNA reads as TGTGCCAGCAACCCATCACCAGGGGCCGAGACCCAGTACTTC.

The chain employs TRBV9 and TRBJ2-7, with TRBD2 matching over 14 bases. The germline gives CDR1 SGDLS, CDR2 YYNGEE. V shed 3 bases, J shed 3 bases, and the junction held 5 bases outside the gene matches. This CDR3 has 16 amino acids. CDR3 residues: CASSETGLAGDYEQYF. Here the CDR3 DNA reads TGTGCCAGCAGCGAAACGGGACTAGCGGGGGACTACGAGCAGTACTTC.

This clone has only a few counts. This sequence joins TRBV27 and TRBJ1-2; unclear D gene. The CDR3 is 13 amino acids. V lost 0 bases to trimming and J lost 4 bases, with 6 bases between them. CDR1 and CDR2 from the germline V gene are MNHEY and SMNVEV (reference sequence). CDR3 protein: CASSLSSSYGYTF. CDR3 nucleotide sequence: TGTGCCAGCAGTTTATCTAGCAGCTATGGCTACACCTTC.

This chain connects TRBV4-1 to TRBJ2-1; 8 nucleotides match TRBD1. J gave up 0 bases and V 3 bases, and 13 bases lay outside the gene matches. This CDR3 comprises 19 residues. Germline V gene lookup returns CDR1 MGHRA and CDR2 YSYEKL. Here the CDR3 reads CASSHTGTGPSRSYNEQFF. The CDR3 DNA reads as TGCGCCAGCAGCCATACCGGGACAGGTCCGAGCCGCTCCTACAATGAGCAGTTCTTC.

The chain combines TRBV5-1 with TRBJ1-1, with TRBD1 as a possible D gene (5 bases). V was pared by 0 bases and J by 1 base, with 7 bases between. This CDR3 spans 14 amino acids. CDR1 SGHRS and CDR2 YFSETQ come from the germline V gene. The DNA for the CDR3 is TGCGCCAGCAGCTTGGTGCAGGGGAACACTGAAGCTTTCTTT. Translating gives CASSLVQGNTEAFF.

The V and J genes are TRBV7-6 and TRBJ1-3; TRBD1 might be the D (6 bases). CDR3 length: 16 residues. Trimming removed 5 bases from V and 1 base from J, with 15 bases in between. CDR1 SGHVS and CDR2 FNYEAQ come from the germline V gene. Written as DNA, the CDR3 is TGTGCCAGCAGCCCCCGGGACACTCTTTCTGGAAACACCATATATTTT. Residues: CASSPRDTLSGNTIYF.

This clone was found once. This chain links TRBV13 with TRBJ1-1; D might be TRBD1 (6 bases). Trimming left V 0 bases short and J 2 bases short, with 22 bases between. In germline, CDR1 is PRHDT, CDR2 FYEKMQ (reference sequence). The CDR3 runs to 19 residues. The chain's CDR3 is CASSLGEERFDRSNTEAFF. The CDR3, as DNA: TGTGCCAGCAGCTTAGGAGAAGAGAGGTTCGACAGGAGCAACACTGAAGCTTTCTTT.

This clone was counted only a few times. J is TRBJ2-7 and V is TRBV6-1; TRBD2 might be the D (5 bases). Germline V gene data show CDR1 as MNHNS and CDR2 as SASEGT. The V end lost 10 bases, the J end lost 7 bases, and 17 bases lay between the germline ends. The CDR3 is 12 residues long. CDR3 protein: CATITGSGEQYF. As DNA, the CDR3 is TGTGCCACGATCACGGGGTCTGGGGAGCAGTACTTC.

This clone was observed once. This sequence joins TRBV27 and TRBJ1-5; a weak D match, TRBD1 (6 bases). The germline V and J ends were trimmed by 4 bases and 3 bases, with 13 bases remaining between them. Per germline, CDR1 MNHEY and CDR2 SMNVEV (reference sequence). The CDR3 has 15 residues. In nucleotides, the CDR3 is TGTGCCAGCAGTTCCCTCAGACAGGTCAATCAGCCCCAGCATTTT. Translating gives CASSSLRQVNQPQHF.

This clone came up a few times. The V and J genes are TRBV13 and TRBJ1-1, with D possibly TRBD1 on 6 matching bases. Germline values: CDR1 PRHDT, CDR2 FYEKMQ (reference sequence). Trimming took off 2 bases at V and 2 bases at J, with 12 bases between the two ends. This CDR3 comprises 15 residues. The CDR3: CASSLRGNLNTEAFF. The CDR3 DNA sequence: TGTGCCAGCAGCTTAAGGGGGAATCTCAACACTGAAGCTTTCTTT.